This TCR beta chain was retrieved from a study of T-cell reconstitution after alpha-beta-depleted transplantation in children. Regarding the study as a whole: Diversity of TCRbeta at day 60 was high in some patients, arising from surviving recipient T cells and thymic progenitors. After transplant, at about two months, alpha-beta T cells were reportedly derived from several hundred expanded graft clones. Diversity and T-cell counts at one year after transplant derived mostly from new T cells.

CDR1 is DFQATT, CDR2 SNEGSKA, per germline (reference sequence). The length of the CDR3 is 12 residues. Trimming cost V 3 bases and J 6 bases, with 10 bases left between them. For TCRbeta, the library was prepared with unique molecular identifiers. TCRdb re-called the PCR reads with MiXCR, one entry per CDR3 protein. This sample yields under 450,000 distinct CDR3 sequences, of which 15% to 20% are seen a single time; around 28% belongs to the top ten. Of note for this clonotype: The antigen remains undetermined.

The specimen comprised PBMCs, mostly from graft donor cells, sampled 360 days after TCRalphabeta/CD19-depleted stem cell transplant. V gene TRBV20-1 combines with J gene TRBJ2-3; D gene uncertain. This clonotype was sampled from a boy under two years old who had a stem cell transplant for Wiskott-Aldrich syndrome, so the T cells may come from the graft donor. CDR3 amino acids: CSASVAADTQYF. In nucleotides, the CDR3 is TGCAGTGCTAGTGTAGCTGCCGATACGCAGTATTTT.